The entry below gives a single T cell receptor (beta chain) sequence along with its context. These data are taken from a study of preoperative IRX-2 immunotherapy in early breast cancer. Treatment in this sample: preoperative locoregional IRX-2 cytokine immunotherapy. This phase Ib study tested locoregional IRX-2 cytokine immunotherapy given before surgery. This CDR3 comprises 14 residues. The V gene lost 0 bases and the J gene lost 3 bases, with 8 bases spanning the gap. Germline assignment: CDR1 LNHNV and CDR2 YYDKDF (reference sequence). The data were produced by immunoSEQ multiplex PCR, yet TCRdb's version contains in-frame clones alone and is incomplete. The sample consists of 30,000 to 45,000 clones, 65% to 90% of them appearing once.

The V and J genes are TRBV15 and TRBJ1-1; D might be TRBD1 (5 bases). The material was lymph node tissue, obtained after IRX-2 immunotherapy. The sequence was collected from a human donor with breast cancer. CDR3: CATSRDLGDTEAFF. The CDR3 DNA is TGTGCCACCAGCAGAGATCTGGGGGACACTGAAGCTTTCTTT.